This TCR beta chain stems from a study of blood T cell repertoires in COVID-19. Across the whole study: Samples of COVID-19 (acute and convalescent) were obtained from the United States, Italy and Spain. Sources were T cells, B-cell-depleted T cells, or PBMCs; the material itself was cDNA or gDNA.

In the original workflow: Amplification with reference gene primers provided the estimates of nucleated cell counts. Profiled with immunoSEQ multiplex PCR; TCRdb holds only in-frame clones, not every one. The V and J calls and clone size are taken from that table; D and trimming were inferred from the DNA. The table shows some 81,000 clones, with about 90% occurring only once. The CDR3 consists of 15 residues. V was pared by 0 bases and J by 3 bases, with 12 bases between. From germline, CDR1 is SGHRS and CDR2 YFSETQ. The rearrangement uses TRBV5-1 and TRBJ2-5, with D possibly matching TRBD2 (7 bases). This TCR was sampled from a woman aged 50 to 65 in a cohort sampled during active COVID-19. Sequencing used peripheral blood. The CDR3 loop reads CASSLVRGGKETQYF. CDR3 in DNA: TGCGCCAGCAGCTTGGTAAGGGGGGGAAAAGAGACCCAGTACTTC.